The 26 T cell receptor beta chains presented below share a single source sample, sequenced in a study of blood T cell repertoires in COVID-19. Sequencing used immunoSEQ multiplex PCR; TCRdb keeps in-frame clones, though not all of them. The sample carries 200,000 to 300,000 clones, more than 70% recorded once. The sequencing sample was made of PBMCs or T cells enriched from blood (not recorded which). These receptors were taken from a woman aged 40 to 50 with acute COVID-19.

The chain is built from TRBV3-1 (or the pseudogene TRBV3-2) and TRBJ2-5; a possible D gene is TRBD1 (6 bases). Germline assignment: CDR1 LGHDT and CDR2 YNNKEL (reference sequence). V was pared by 4 bases and J by 5 bases, with 20 bases between. This CDR3 is 16 amino acids long. CDR3 sequence (DNA): TGTGCCAGCAGCCCCAGGACAGTTTTCGGTCTGGAGACCCAGTACTTC. As protein: CASSPRTVFGLETQYF.

This chain uses TRBV3-1 (or the pseudogene TRBV3-2) with TRBJ2-7, with D perhaps matching TRBD2 (5 bases). There are 13 residues in the CDR3. The V gene's germline CDR1 is LGHDT and CDR2 YNNKEL (reference sequence). V gave up 4 bases and J gave up 3 bases, with 10 bases separating them. CDR3 sequence (DNA): TGTGCCAGCAGCCCGACGGGGTACTACGAGCAGTACTTC. Protein: CASSPTGYYEQYF.

The chain is built from TRBV11-3 and TRBJ1-1, with D tentatively TRBD1 (5 bases). The CDR3 length is 15 residues. Germline V gene lookup returns CDR1 SGHNT and CDR2 YENEEA. V was shortened by 7 bases and J by 5 bases, with 20 bases between the two germline ends. CDR3 residues: CASNPRHGGITEAFF. CDR3 DNA sequence: TGTGCCAGCAACCCCCGACACGGGGGTATTACTGAAGCTTTCTTT.

The rearrangement uses TRBV28 and TRBJ1-1, with D unclear. The CDR3 is 14 amino acids. Per germline, CDR1 MDHEN and CDR2 SYDVKM. V lost 5 bases and J lost 1, with 11 bases in between. CDR3 DNA sequence: TGTGCCAGCAGTCTAGCGACAAGGAACACTGAAGCTTTCTTT. Its protein product is CASSLATRNTEAFF.

The J gene is TRBJ1-1, the V gene TRBV7-2, with D perhaps TRBD1 (5 bases). The V end was cut by 3 bases, the J end by 1 base, with 9 bases between. Germline CDR1 SGHTA, CDR2 FQGNSA. The CDR3 spans 14 residues. CDR3 bases: TGTGCCAGCAGCTTCGCAACAGGGAACACTGAAGCTTTCTTT. Its translation: CASSFATGNTEAFF.

The chain joins TRBV3-1 (or the pseudogene TRBV3-2) to TRBJ1-1; D call uncertain. Deletions cut 4 bases from V and 0 bases from J, with 6 bases between. The CDR3 is 13 residues long. Germline V gives CDR1 LGHDT, CDR2 YNNKEL (reference sequence). The CDR3 loop reads CASSPQMNTEAFF. In DNA form, the CDR3 reads TGTGCCAGCAGCCCCCAAATGAACACTGAAGCTTTCTTT.

The chain is built from TRBV7-9 and TRBJ2-7; D perhaps matches TRBD2 (6 bases). Looked up from germline, CDR1 is SEHNR and CDR2 is FQNEAQ (reference sequence). The CDR3 contains 15 residues. Trimming took 5 bases from V and 5 from J, leaving 19 bases between them. The CDR3 DNA reads as TGTGCCAGCAGCCCCCGCGGTGGGAGGAGCAACGAGCAGTACTTC. Its translation: CASSPRGGRSNEQYF. Using reference TRBV7-9 and TRBJ2-7 for the parts outside the CDR3, the full variable domain is DTGVSQNPRHKITKRGQNVTFRCDPISEHNRLYWYRQTLGQGPEFLTYFQNEAQLEKSRLLSDRFSAERPKGSFSTLEIQRTEQGDSAMYLCASSPRGGRSNEQYFGPGTRLTVT.

The V gene is TRBV30, the J gene TRBJ2-7, with 8 bases aligning to TRBD2. V gave up 1 base and J gave up 9 bases; unmatched junction bases: 8. Germline lookup yields CDR1 GTSNPN and CDR2 SVGIG (reference sequence). The CDR3 covers 13 residues. CDR3 sequence reads: CAWSAREGLSQYF. The CDR3 DNA is TGTGCCTGGAGTGCCCGGGAGGGACTGTCGCAGTACTTC.

V and J are TRBV11-3 and TRBJ2-5, with TRBD2 matching 14 bases. CDR1 is SGHNT, CDR2 YENEEA, per germline. Germline trimming cut 4 bases from V and 5 bases from J; bases unmatched to any gene: 6. The length of the CDR3 is 16 residues. The CDR3, as DNA: TGTGCCAGCAGCTCACTTGGGACTAGCGGGAGTGAGACCCAGTACTTC. This codes for CASSSLGTSGSETQYF.

The chain is built from TRBV14 and TRBJ2-7; D unresolved. The CDR3 length is 13 residues. The V and J ends lost 4 bases and 7 bases respectively, with 14 bases between them. Germline lookup yields CDR1 SGHDN and CDR2 FVKESK. CDR3 DNA: TGTGCCAGCAGCCCGGTTTGGGCTGGGGAGCAGTACTTC. Translated, it gives CASSPVWAGEQYF.

The genes are TRBV5-1 and TRBJ1-5; TRBD1 matches at 10 bases. J was trimmed by 7 bases and V by 5 bases; bases with no gene match: 9. The CDR3 contains 15 residues. Germline V gives CDR1 SGHRS, CDR2 YFSETQ. CDR3 nucleotides: TGCGCCAGCAGTCCCGGGACAGGGGTAAGCCAGCCCCAGCATTTT. This translates into CASSPGTGVSQPQHF.

The chain has TRBV18 and TRBJ2-1; D ambiguous. The CDR3 loop spans 13 amino acids. V was trimmed by 2 bases and J by 5 bases, leaving 7 bases between them. Germline lookup yields CDR1 KGHSH and CDR2 LQKENI. The DNA for the CDR3 is TGTGCCAGCTCACCAATGGTAGACAATGAGCAGTTCTTC. Its translation: CASSPMVDNEQFF.

This chain uses TRBV28 with TRBJ2-1; 7 bases line up with TRBD2. The CDR3 is 15 residues long. Trimming removed 7 bases from V and 4 bases from J; junction bases left unmatched: 10. Germline V CDR1 and CDR2: MDHEN, SYDVKM. Written as DNA, the CDR3 is TGTGCCAGCATCCCTAGCGGAGCCCAGTACAATGAGCAGTTCTTC. Protein product: CASIPSGAQYNEQFF.

V and J are TRBV11-3 and TRBJ1-6; TRBD1 matches at 9 bases. Germline CDR1 reads SGHNT; CDR2 reads YENEEA. The CDR3 covers 15 residues. Germline trimming cut 5 bases from V and 9 bases from J; bases unmatched to any gene: 8. CDR3 sequence: CASSPGTGQSSPLHF. The CDR3 nucleotides read TGTGCCAGCAGCCCCGGGACAGGGCAAAGTTCACCCCTCCACTTT.

The V gene is TRBV18, the J gene TRBJ1-2; TRBD1 agrees at 7 bases. The CDR3 is 13 residues long. The V and J ends lost 1 base and 4 bases, in that order; junction bases with no gene match: 0. Germline assignment: CDR1 KGHSH and CDR2 LQKENI. CDR3 sequence reads: CASSPRDSYGYTF. The CDR3 DNA is TGTGCCAGCTCACCACGGGACAGCTATGGCTACACCTTC.

The chain joins TRBV7-9 to TRBJ1-6; tentative D call: TRBD1 (6 bases). CDR1 is SEHNR and CDR2 is FQNEAQ in the germline V gene (reference sequence). The CDR3 has 15 residues. Trimming pared 6 bases from V and 8 bases from J, leaving 17 bases between. CDR3 loop: CASRPSGAGDSPLHF. The CDR3 region has the DNA TGTGCCAGCAGACCTAGCGGGGCAGGGGATTCACCCCTCCACTTT. Looking up the rest from reference TRBV7-9 and TRBJ1-6 gives the full variable domain: DTGVSQNPRHKITKRGQNVTFRCDPISEHNRLYWYRQTLGQGPEFLTYFQNEAQLEKSRLLSDRFSAERPKGSFSTLEIQRTEQGDSAMYLCASRPSGAGDSPLHFGNGTRLTVT.

V usage is TRBV7-2 and J usage is TRBJ2-1; 8 bases line up with TRBD2. CDR3 length equals 15 residues. CDR1 SGHTA and CDR2 FQGNSA come from the germline V gene. Losses at the gene ends were 0 bases for V and 8 bases for J; bases not matched to a gene: 6. The CDR3 reads CASSLAQLAGYEQFF. The CDR3 bases are TGTGCCAGCAGCTTAGCCCAGCTAGCGGGTTATGAGCAGTTCTTC.

The chain combines TRBV19 with TRBJ2-2; 10 bases are shared with TRBD1. Germline lookup yields CDR1 LNHDA and CDR2 SQIVND (reference sequence). This CDR3 has 14 residues. With 10 bases clipped from V and 5 bases from J, the junction kept 7 bases outside the gene matches. The CDR3 nucleotides are TGTGCCATAAGACAGGGGGCTACGACCGGGGAGCTGTTTTTT. The encoded protein is CAIRQGATTGELFF.

The chain links TRBV28 to TRBJ1-5, with a possible D match to TRBD1 (6 bases). The V gene's germline CDR1 is MDHEN and CDR2 SYDVKM. V lost 5 bases and J lost 7, with 18 bases in between. There are 15 residues in the CDR3. CDR3 protein: CASSPPGGAGQPQHF. CDR3 nucleotide sequence: TGTGCCAGCAGTCCCCCTGGGGGGGCAGGACAGCCCCAGCATTTT.

The rearrangement uses TRBV7-8 and TRBJ1-2; TRBD1 might be the D (6 bases). Germline V gene lookup returns CDR1 SGHVS and CDR2 FQNEAQ. The V end was cut by 5 bases, the J end by 8 bases, with 21 bases between. The CDR3 is made up of 15 amino acids. In DNA form, the CDR3 reads TGTGCCAGCAGCAGACTGGAACAGGGCTTTGGAGGCTACACCTTC. As protein: CASSRLEQGFGGYTF.

V and J are TRBV7-8 and TRBJ2-1; TRBD2 aligns across 7 bases. Per the germline V gene, CDR1 is SGHVS and CDR2 is FQNEAQ. The ends lost 0 bases at V and 4 bases at J; junction bases unmatched: 6. This CDR3 has 16 amino acids. This CDR3 is CASSLAVQRDYNEQFF. CDR3 DNA: TGTGCCAGCAGCTTAGCGGTCCAGCGGGATTACAATGAGCAGTTCTTC.

This clone was recorded once. The V gene is TRBV9, the J gene TRBJ1-6, with a weak D call TRBD1 (5 bases). Trimming took 4 bases from V and 7 from J, leaving 18 bases between them. Germline-derived CDR1 and CDR2 are SGDLS and YYNGEE. This CDR3 is built from 16 residues. The CDR3 bases are TGTGCCAGCAGCCCGTCGGGGGAAGGTGGGAATTCACCCCTCCACTTT. This codes for CASSPSGEGGNSPLHF.

Only a few counts were recorded for this clone. V gene TRBV4-1 combines with J gene TRBJ2-4, with 10 bases fitting TRBD1. Losses at the gene ends were 1 base for V and 7 bases for J; bases not matched to a gene: 1. There are 14 residues in the CDR3. Germline-derived CDR1 and CDR2 are MGHRA and YSYEKL. The CDR3 loop is CASSQGDRGNIQYF. CDR3 coding DNA: TGCGCCAGCAGCCAAGGGGACAGGGGTAACATTCAGTACTTC.

The chain carries TRBV6-1 and TRBJ1-3; no reliable D call. Germline loops: CDR1 MNHNS, CDR2 SASEGT. The CDR3 is made up of 14 amino acids. Trimming removed 3 bases at V and 7 bases at J, with 13 bases between. The CDR3 is CASSDMGVINTIYF. CDR3 DNA sequence: TGTGCCAGCAGTGATATGGGAGTAATCAACACCATATATTTT.

The chain has TRBV28 and TRBJ1-1, with 7 bases identical to TRBD1. Germline V gene lookup returns CDR1 MDHEN and CDR2 SYDVKM. The CDR3 sequence is 14 residues long. The V and J ends lost 7 bases and 3 bases, in that order; junction bases with no gene match: 8. This chain's CDR3 is CASTLTGIYTEAFF. In nucleotides, the CDR3 is TGTGCCAGCACCCTGACAGGGATCTACACTGAAGCTTTCTTT.

This clone was counted ten times or more. This sample also contains other DNA sequences that code for the same CDR3. V gene TRBV30 combines with J gene TRBJ2-2, with TRBD2 matching over 7 bases. V dropped 0 bases and J dropped 4; count of bases not matched to a gene: 2. Germline V gene lookup returns CDR1 GTSNPN and CDR2 SVGIG (reference sequence). The CDR3 contains 14 residues. The CDR3 nucleotides read TGTGCCTGGAGTGTCCTAGCGGTCACCGGGGAGCTGTTTTTT. Encoded protein: CAWSVLAVTGELFF.